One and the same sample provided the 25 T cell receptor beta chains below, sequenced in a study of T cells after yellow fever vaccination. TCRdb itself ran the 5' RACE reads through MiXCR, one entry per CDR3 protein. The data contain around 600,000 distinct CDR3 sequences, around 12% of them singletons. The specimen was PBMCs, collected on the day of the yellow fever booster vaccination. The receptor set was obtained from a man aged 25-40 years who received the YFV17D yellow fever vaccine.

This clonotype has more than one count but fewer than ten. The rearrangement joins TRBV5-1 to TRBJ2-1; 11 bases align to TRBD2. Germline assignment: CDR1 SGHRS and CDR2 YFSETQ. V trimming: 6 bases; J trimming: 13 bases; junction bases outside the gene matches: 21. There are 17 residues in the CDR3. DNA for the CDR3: TGCGCCAGCAACCACCGAAATAGCGGGAGGGCCAGCGGAGGCCAGTTCTTC. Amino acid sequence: CASNHRNSGRASGGQFF.

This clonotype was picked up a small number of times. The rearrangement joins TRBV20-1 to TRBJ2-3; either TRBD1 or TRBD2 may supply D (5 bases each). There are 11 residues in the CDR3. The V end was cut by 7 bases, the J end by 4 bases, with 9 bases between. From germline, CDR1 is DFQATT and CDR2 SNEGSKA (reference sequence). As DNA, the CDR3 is TGCAGTGGGAAGGGACCAGATACGCAGTATTTT. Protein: CSGKGPDTQYF.

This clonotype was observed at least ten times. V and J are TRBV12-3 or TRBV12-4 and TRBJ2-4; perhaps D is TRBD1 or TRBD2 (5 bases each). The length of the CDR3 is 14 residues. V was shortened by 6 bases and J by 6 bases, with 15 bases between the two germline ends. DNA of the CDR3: TGTGCCAGCAGCCTAGACTTCGGGGCAAACATTCAGTACTTC. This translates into CASSLDFGANIQYF.

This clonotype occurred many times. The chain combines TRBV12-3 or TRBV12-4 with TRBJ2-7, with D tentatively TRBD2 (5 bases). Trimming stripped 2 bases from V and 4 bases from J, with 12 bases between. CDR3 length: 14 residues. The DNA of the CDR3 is TGTGCCAGCAGTTTAACTAGACCTCCTTACGAGCAGTACTTC. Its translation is CASSLTRPPYEQYF.

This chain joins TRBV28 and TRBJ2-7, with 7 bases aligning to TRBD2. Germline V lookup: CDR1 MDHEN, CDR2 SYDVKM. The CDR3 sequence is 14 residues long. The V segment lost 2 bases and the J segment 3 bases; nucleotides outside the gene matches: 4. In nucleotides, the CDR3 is TGTGCCAGCAGTTTACGGGGACTAAACTACGAGCAGTACTTC. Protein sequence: CASSLRGLNYEQYF.

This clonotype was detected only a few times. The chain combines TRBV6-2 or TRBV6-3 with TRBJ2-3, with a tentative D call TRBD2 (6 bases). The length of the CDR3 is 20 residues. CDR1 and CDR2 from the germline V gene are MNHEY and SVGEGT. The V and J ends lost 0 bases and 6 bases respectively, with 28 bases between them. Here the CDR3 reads CASSYSSPLLSGPSQDTQYF. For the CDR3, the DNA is TGTGCCAGCAGTTACTCTTCCCCCCTACTTAGCGGACCCAGCCAGGATACGCAGTATTTT.

CDR3 amino acids: CASSSGPVKGLEQYF. DNA for the CDR3: TGTGCCAGCAGCTCCGGACCGGTAAAAGGCCTCGAGCAGTACTTC. The chain links TRBV5-5 to TRBJ2-7; D ambiguous. The V gene lost 3 bases and the J gene lost 6 bases, with 19 bases spanning the gap. Germline CDR1 and CDR2: SGHKS and YYEKEE (reference sequence). The CDR3 totals 15 residues.

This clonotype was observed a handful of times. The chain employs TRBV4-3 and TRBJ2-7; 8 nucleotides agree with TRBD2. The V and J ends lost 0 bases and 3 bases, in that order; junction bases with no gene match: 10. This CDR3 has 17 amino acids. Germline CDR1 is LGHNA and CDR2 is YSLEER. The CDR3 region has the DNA TGCGCCAGCAGCCAAGATTTAGGTAGCGGGACCTTCTACGAGCAGTACTTC. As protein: CASSQDLGSGTFYEQYF.

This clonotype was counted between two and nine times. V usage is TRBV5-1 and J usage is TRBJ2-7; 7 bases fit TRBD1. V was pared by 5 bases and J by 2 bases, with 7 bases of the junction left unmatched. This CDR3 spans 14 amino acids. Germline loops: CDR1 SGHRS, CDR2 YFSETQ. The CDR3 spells CASRGTETTYEQYF. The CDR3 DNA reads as TGCGCCAGCAGAGGGACAGAAACAACCTACGAGCAGTACTTC.

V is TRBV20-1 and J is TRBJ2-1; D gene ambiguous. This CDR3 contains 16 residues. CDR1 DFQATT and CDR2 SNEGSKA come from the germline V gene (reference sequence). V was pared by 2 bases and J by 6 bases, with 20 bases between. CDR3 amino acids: CSARMLGNDGRNEQFF. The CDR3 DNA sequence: TGCAGTGCTAGAATGCTCGGAAACGACGGTCGCAATGAGCAGTTCTTC.

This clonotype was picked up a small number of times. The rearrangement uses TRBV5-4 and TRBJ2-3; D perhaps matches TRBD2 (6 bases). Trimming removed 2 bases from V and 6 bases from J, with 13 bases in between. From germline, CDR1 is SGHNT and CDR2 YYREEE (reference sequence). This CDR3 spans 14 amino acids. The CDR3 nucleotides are TGTGCCAGCAGCTTAAGAGGGACTGTCGATACGCAGTATTTT. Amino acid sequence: CASSLRGTVDTQYF.

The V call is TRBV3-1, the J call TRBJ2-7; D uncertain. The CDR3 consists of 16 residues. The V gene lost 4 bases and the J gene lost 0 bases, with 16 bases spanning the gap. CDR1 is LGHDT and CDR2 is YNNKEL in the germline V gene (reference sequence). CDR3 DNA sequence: TGTGCCAGCAGCCCAGGCCCCAGATTGGGCTCCTACGAGCAGTACTTC. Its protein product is CASSPGPRLGSYEQYF.

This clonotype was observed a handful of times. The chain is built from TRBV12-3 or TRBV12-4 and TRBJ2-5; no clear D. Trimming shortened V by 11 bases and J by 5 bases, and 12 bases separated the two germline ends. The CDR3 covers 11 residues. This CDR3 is CAVLGGETQYF. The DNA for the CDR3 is TGTGCCGTTCTAGGTGGCGAGACCCAGTACTTC.

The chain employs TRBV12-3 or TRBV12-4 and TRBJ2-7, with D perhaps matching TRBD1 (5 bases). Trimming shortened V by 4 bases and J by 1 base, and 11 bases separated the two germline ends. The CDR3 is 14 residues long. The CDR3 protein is CASSSVDSSYEQYF. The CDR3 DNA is TGTGCCAGCAGTTCGGTCGACAGTTCCTACGAGCAGTACTTC.

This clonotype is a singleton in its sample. The CDR3 loop reads CSARIGRMGYEQYF. The DNA of the CDR3 is TGCAGTGCTAGGATAGGGCGAATGGGTTACGAGCAGTACTTC. The gene calls are TRBV20-1 and TRBJ2-7; D is ambiguous. The CDR3 consists of 14 residues. Trimming pared 3 bases from V and 4 bases from J, leaving 16 bases between. Germline loops: CDR1 DFQATT, CDR2 SNEGSKA (reference sequence).

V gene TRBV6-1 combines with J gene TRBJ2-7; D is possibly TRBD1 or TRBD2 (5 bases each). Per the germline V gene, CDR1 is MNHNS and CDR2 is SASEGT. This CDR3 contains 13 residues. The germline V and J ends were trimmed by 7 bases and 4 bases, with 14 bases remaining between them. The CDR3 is CASTYGDGYEQYF. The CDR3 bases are TGTGCCAGCACCTACGGGGACGGTTACGAGCAGTACTTC.

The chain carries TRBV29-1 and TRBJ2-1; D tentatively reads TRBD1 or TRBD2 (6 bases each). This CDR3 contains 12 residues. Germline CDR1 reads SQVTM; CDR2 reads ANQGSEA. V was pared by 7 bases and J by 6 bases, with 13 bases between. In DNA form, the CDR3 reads TGCAGCGGCGCTGGGGGGCTCAATGAGCAGTTCTTC. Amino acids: CSGAGGLNEQFF.

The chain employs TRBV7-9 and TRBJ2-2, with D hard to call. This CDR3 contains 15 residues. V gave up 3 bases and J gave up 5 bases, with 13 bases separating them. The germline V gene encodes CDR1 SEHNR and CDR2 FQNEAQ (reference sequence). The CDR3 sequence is CASSLNSGQTGELFF. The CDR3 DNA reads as TGTGCCAGCAGCTTGAACTCCGGGCAGACCGGGGAGCTGTTTTTT.

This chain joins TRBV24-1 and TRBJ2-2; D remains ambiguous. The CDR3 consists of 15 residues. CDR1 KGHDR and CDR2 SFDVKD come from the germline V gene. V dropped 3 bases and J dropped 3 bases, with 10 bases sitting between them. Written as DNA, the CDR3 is TGTGCCACCAGTGATAGCGCGGAGTACACCGGGGAGCTGTTTTTT. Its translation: CATSDSAEYTGELFF.

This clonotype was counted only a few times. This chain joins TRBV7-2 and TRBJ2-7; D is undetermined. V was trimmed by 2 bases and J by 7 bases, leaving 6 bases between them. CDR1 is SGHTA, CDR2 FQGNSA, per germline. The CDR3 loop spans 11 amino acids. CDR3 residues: CASSLRWEQYF. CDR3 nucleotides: TGTGCCAGCAGCTTACGGTGGGAGCAGTACTTC. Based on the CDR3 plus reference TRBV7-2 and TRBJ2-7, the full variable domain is GAGVSQSPSNKVTEKGKDVELRCDPISGHTALYWYRQSLGQGLEFLIYFQGNSAPDKSGLPSDRFSAERTGGSVSTLTIQRTQQEDSAVYLCASSLRWEQYFGPGTRLTVT.

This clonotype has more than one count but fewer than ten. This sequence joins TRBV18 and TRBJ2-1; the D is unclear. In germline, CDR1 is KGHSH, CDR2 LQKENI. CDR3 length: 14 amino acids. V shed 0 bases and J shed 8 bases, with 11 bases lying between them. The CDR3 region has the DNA TGTGCCAGCTCACCACCGGGGTCCACATATGAGCAGTTCTTC. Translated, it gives CASSPPGSTYEQFF.

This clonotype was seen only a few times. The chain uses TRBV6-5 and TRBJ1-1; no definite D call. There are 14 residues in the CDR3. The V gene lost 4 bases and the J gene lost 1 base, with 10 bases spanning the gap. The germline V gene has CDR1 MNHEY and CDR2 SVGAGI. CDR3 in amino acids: CASSSFWQNTEAFF. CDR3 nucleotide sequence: TGTGCCAGCAGTTCTTTTTGGCAGAACACTGAAGCTTTCTTT.

The CDR3 protein is CASSLLFQGGGGYTF. CDR3 nucleotide sequence: TGTGCCAGCAGCTTGTTATTCCAGGGAGGGGGCGGCTACACCTTC. The genes are TRBV5-5 and TRBJ1-2, with 7 bases fitting TRBD1. The ends lost 1 base at V and 8 bases at J; junction bases unmatched: 11. The CDR3 is made up of 15 amino acids. Germline V lookup: CDR1 SGHKS, CDR2 YYEKEE (reference sequence).

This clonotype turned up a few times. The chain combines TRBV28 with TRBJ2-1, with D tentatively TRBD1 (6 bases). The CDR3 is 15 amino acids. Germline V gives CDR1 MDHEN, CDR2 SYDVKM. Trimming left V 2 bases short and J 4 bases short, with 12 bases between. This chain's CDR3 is CASSLGGPGYNEQFF. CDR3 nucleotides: TGTGCCAGCAGTTTAGGGGGCCCAGGATACAATGAGCAGTTCTTC.

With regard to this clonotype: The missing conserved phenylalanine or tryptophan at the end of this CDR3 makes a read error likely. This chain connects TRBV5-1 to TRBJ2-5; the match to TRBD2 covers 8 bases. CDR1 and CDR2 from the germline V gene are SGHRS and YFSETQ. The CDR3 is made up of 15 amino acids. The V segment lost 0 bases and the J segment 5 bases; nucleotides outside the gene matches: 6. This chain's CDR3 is CASSLDGTSEETQYS. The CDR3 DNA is TGCGCCAGCAGCTTGGATGGGACTAGTGAGGAGACCCAGTACTCC.